This section outlines one TCR beta chain sequence together with its context. Its target is unknown. Germline V gene lookup returns CDR1 LGHDT and CDR2 YNNKEL (reference sequence). The CDR3 loop spans 14 amino acids. The ends lost 1 base at V and 5 bases at J; junction bases unmatched: 2. The data derive from a study of CD8 T cells in Susac syndrome. Study-wide results and caveats: As the study acknowledged, the number of individuals in its TCR sequencing and HLA analysis was relatively small.

Reverse transcription used about 0.45 to 1 ug RNA and random hexamers. Across 54 Vbeta and 13 Jbeta, immunoSEQ multiplex PCR amplified TCR beta CDR3. TCRdb independently ran MiXCR on the immunoSEQ multiplex PCR reads; one entry per CDR3 protein. The sample consists of around 200,000 distinct CDR3 sequences, 95% of them appearing once. The source is a human donor with multiple sclerosis. The sample consisted of CD4+ T cells from PBMCs. V usage is TRBV3-1 and J usage is TRBJ2-1; 7 positions match TRBD1. Here the CDR3 reads CASSQGQGNNEQFF. The CDR3, as DNA: TGTGCCAGCAGCCAAGGACAGGGAAACAATGAGCAGTTCTTC.